This TCR beta chain came from a study of early T cells in non-severe SARS-CoV-2 infection. TCRdb reprocessed the 5' RACE reads via MiXCR and lists one record per CDR3 protein. The sample gives some 56,000 distinct CDR3 sequences, 10% to 13% of which show up once; 6.5% is in the top ten. The CDR3 extends over 13 amino acids. Trimming took 5 bases from V and 5 from J; bases not matched to a gene: 5. Germline-derived CDR1 and CDR2 are MNHEY and SVGAGI. The chain joins TRBV6-5 to TRBJ1-2, with 7 bases that match TRBD1. The sample taken for sequencing was whole blood. This TCR was sampled from an adult who was a healthcare worker with PCR-confirmed SARS-CoV-2 infection or an uninfected control (not recorded which). In nucleotides, the CDR3 is TGTGCCAGCAGTATGAGACAGGGATATGGCTACACCTTC. Translating gives CASSMRQGYGYTF.